This TCR beta chain is drawn from a study of shared clonotypes between healthy human individuals (dated by TCRdb to about 2020). With respect to the entire study: The cohort comprised a couple of women and a few men aged 18 to 49 years. Different laboratories and diverse techniques were used to prepare libraries and sequence TCR repertoires, to increase sequencing depth and limit assay-specific biases. Per donor, leukapheresis produced somewhere between about 0.9 and 9 billion PBMCs. The study deeply sequenced blood TCR repertoires of five healthy adults to estimate repertoire size and the extent of clonotype sharing between individuals. For each donor, three plates each were used for CD4 naive and CD4 memory, two plates were used for CD8 naive, and one plate was used for CD8 memory.

Donors were healthy HIV-negative adults with no recently reported acute infections or vaccinations. Every donor was a Caucasian adult residing in Nashville, Tennessee, USA. CD4+ T cells were enriched by magnetic negative selection, after which naive cells were positively selected on CD45RA and the negative fraction was taken as the memory subset. Blood was collected by leukapheresis, and PBMCs were isolated by Ficoll-Histopaque density gradient centrifugation and then cryopreserved in liquid nitrogen vapor phase. Purity and quantity of every magnetically sorted T cell population were checked by analytical flow cytometry. Each sorted fraction had its genomic DNA isolated and then quantified by UV absorbance on a Nanodrop 2000c. The paper as a whole reports these results and caveats: Sampling was restricted to blood, and TCR repertoires in tissues likely differ from the TCR repertoires found in blood. Even with the large sequencing depth, rarefaction of the sorted-subset datasets indicated that sequencing was incomplete. Based on pairwise subsampling, the degree of clonotype sharing among donors was expected to be affected by sequencing depth. Because the study included a small number of donors, the genetic and exposure-history diversity represented was limited. Naive subsets generally had larger estimated clonotype richness than memory subsets did. Clonotypes shared by all four sorted-subset donors showed higher generation probabilities than non-shared clonotypes. About 4.5% of naive CD4, roughly 3.5% of naive CD8, 2.3% of memory CD4, and 0.35% to 0.4% of memory CD8 clonotypes were shared across several donors.

About this clone: Its binding antigen is unknown. Base qualities are missing; no much larger clone stands one base away.

Using the deep immunoSEQ assay, multiplex PCR amplified TCR CDR3 regions from genomic DNA. Extracted genomic DNA from each cell subset was distributed evenly across all wells of several immunoSEQ 96-well plates, and each plate was treated as a replicate. For sorted subsets, around 200 ng genomic DNA, equal to about 30,000 T cell genomes, was loaded into each replicate PCR. Purified libraries were measured with a Qubit 3.0 fluorometer, size-checked on a Bioanalyzer 2100, and measured again with the KAPA Library Quantification kit. Every immunoSEQ 96-well plate was sequenced on a separate single-read 150-cycle Illumina NextSeq 550 flow cell. Concerning the study's data processing: The immunoSEQ output contained only junctional sequences without quality scores, so filtering could not match that applied to full-length reads. To assign V/J genes and CDR3, sequences were annotated using PyIR, a Python wrapper for IgBLAST v1.9, with IMGT germline references. Any read was removed if the V/J assignment was weak (E-value above 1e-6), the CDR3 was missing, or the read contained stop codons, out-of-frame junctions, or ambiguous translated residues. V3J clonotypes were defined as sequences sharing an identical inferred V gene, J gene, and CDR3 amino acid sequence. Percentage overlap between repertoires was computed as shared unique clonotypes divided by the size of the smaller repertoire. RTK rarefaction, the Chao1 estimator, and Recon v2.1 estimates of unobserved clonotypes were used to assess repertoire richness. Generation probabilities for all TCRbeta clonotypes obtained by the gDNA method from a few donors were computed using OLGA. Not all clones reach the TCRdb copy of this immuneACCESS table, which keeps in-frame sequences only. Checked studies attribute under half of the gap to unresolved V genes and leave the rest unexplained. V and J calls and clone size come straight from that table; D and trimming were deduced from the DNA. The sample table shows around 2.1 million clones, and approximately 96% are seen once. The ten top clones hold 0.1% to 0.15% of the sample.

Inclusive of the bounding cysteine and phenylalanine, the CDR3 is 14 residues long. Only CDR3 DNA is held: 42 bases, read in frame from base 1. Trimming costs V 9 bases and J 5 bases, and their ends lie 18 bases apart. The germline V gene (reference sequence) provides CDR1 SGHNT and CDR2 YYREEE. The rearrangement combines TRBV5-4 with TRBJ2-1; D gene: possibly TRBD2, on 6 matching bases. Sample: naive CD4+ T cells sorted from blood. Per the publication, the cell subset or site label means: CD45RA+ positively selected. This clonotype was obtained from a man aged 18 to 30 in good health. The CDR3 region: CAISVRGTDNEQFF. The DNA reads TGTGCCATTTCGGTGCGGGGTACAGACAATGAGCAGTTCTTC. Supplemented by the reference TRBV5-4 and TRBJ2-1 proteins around the CDR3, the complete variable domain is ETGVTQSPTHLIKTRGQQVTLRCSSQSGHNTVSWYQQALGQGPQFIFQYYREEENGRGNFPPRFSGLQFPNYSSELNVNALELDDSALYLCAISVRGTDNEQFFGPGTRLTVL.